Below, 9 T cell receptor beta chains from the same sample are listed, as sequenced in a study of T cell repertoires in cytomegalovirus infection. Their cognate antigens are unknown. TCRdb fed the reads into MiXCR, producing one record per CDR3 protein. The repertoire consists of around 750,000 distinct CDR3 sequences, with 32% occurring once and the leading ten covering 9.5% to 15%. The sample was cultured CD8+ T cells from PBMCs, taken from culture after CMV antigen stimulation. All receptors come from a human donor in good health (CMV status not recorded). Some clones in this sample may be carry-over from other donors' samples.

This clonotype was counted ten times or more. CDR3 amino acids: CASSYGNSPLHF. The CDR3 DNA follows: TGTGCCAGCAGTTACGGGAATTCACCCCTCCACTTT. The chain uses TRBV6-2 or TRBV6-3 and TRBJ1-6; no definite D call. V gave up 2 bases and J gave up 7 bases, with 3 bases separating them. The CDR3 contains 12 residues. Germline CDR1 is MNHEY and CDR2 is SVGEGT.

This clonotype was observed many times. V gene TRBV12-3 or TRBV12-4 combines with J gene TRBJ2-1, with 12 bases lining up with TRBD2. V lost 6 bases to trimming and J lost 5 bases; unmatched junction nucleotides: 5. This CDR3 has 15 amino acids. CDR3 region: CASRPTSGGNNEQFF. The CDR3 DNA reads as TGTGCCAGCAGACCAACTAGCGGGGGGAACAATGAGCAGTTCTTC.

This clonotype is a singleton in its sample. This sequence joins TRBV6-5 and TRBJ1-1, with no clear D. The CDR3 runs to 14 residues. V gave up 6 bases and J gave up 5 bases, with 16 bases separating them. CDR1 MNHEY and CDR2 SVGAGI come from the germline V gene. CDR3 region: CASSPSAGLTEAFF. The CDR3, as DNA: TGTGCCAGCAGCCCCTCCGCAGGTTTGACTGAAGCTTTCTTT.

With regard to this clonotype: It is likely a read error, because the conserved phenylalanine at the end of the CDR3 is missing. This CDR3 reads CASSYYLARPNQPQHS. CDR3 DNA sequence: TGTGCCAGCAGTTACTACCTCGCCAGGCCCAATCAGCCCCAGCATTCT. The chain is built from TRBV6-6 and TRBJ1-5; D unresolved. The CDR3 is 16 residues long. The V end lost 1 base, the J end lost 3 bases, and 13 bases lay between the germline ends. Germline V gives CDR1 MNHNY, CDR2 SVGAGI (reference sequence).

This clonotype has more than one count but fewer than ten. This sequence joins TRBV19 and TRBJ1-6; D remains ambiguous. Germline V gives CDR1 LNHDA, CDR2 SQIVND (reference sequence). The CDR3 sequence is 13 residues long. The V end was cut by 5 bases, the J end by 7 bases, with 9 bases between. Here the CDR3 reads CASSFNLNSPLHF. Written as DNA, the CDR3 is TGTGCCAGTAGTTTCAATCTGAATTCACCCCTCCACTTT.

The chain uses TRBV5-8 and TRBJ1-6; TRBD1 matches at 7 bases. This CDR3 has 15 residues. Germline lookup yields CDR1 SGHTS and CDR2 YDEGEE. Losses at the gene ends were 4 bases for V and 5 bases for J; bases not matched to a gene: 6. CDR3 region: CASSGRDRHNSPLHF. As DNA, the CDR3 is TGTGCCAGCAGCGGCCGGGACAGACATAATTCACCCCTCCACTTT.

This clonotype was observed a handful of times. The rearrangement links TRBV20-1 to TRBJ2-1; D call uncertain. This CDR3 is built from 14 residues. The germline V gene encodes CDR1 DFQATT and CDR2 SNEGSKA (reference sequence). Trimming removed 0 bases from V and 3 bases from J, with 9 bases in between. CDR3 sequence: CSARDVKDYNEQFF. CDR3 nucleotides: TGCAGTGCTAGAGATGTAAAGGACTACAATGAGCAGTTCTTC.

This chain links TRBV6-8 with TRBJ2-1; 8 nucleotides line up with TRBD1. The CDR3 consists of 15 residues. J lost 8 bases, V lost 2 bases, and 8 bases had no gene match. In germline, CDR1 is MNHGY, CDR2 SAAAGT. The CDR3 loop reads CASSYSRGPLDEQFF. The DNA of the CDR3 is TGTGCCAGCAGTTACAGCAGGGGGCCGCTCGATGAGCAGTTCTTC.

In the case of this clonotype: This clone may be a read error of a much larger clone one base away. The chain uses TRBV7-8 and TRBJ1-5; 8 bases match TRBD1. V was pared by 5 bases and J by 5 bases, with 11 bases of the junction left unmatched. Germline CDR1 SGHVS, CDR2 FQNEAQ. This CDR3 contains 16 residues. The CDR3 nucleotides are TGTGCCAGCAGCACACAACAGGGGGTGCGGGATCAGCCCCAGCATTTT. This sequence encodes CASSTQQGVRDQPQHF.